The source of this TCR beta chain is a study of T cell repertoires in cytomegalovirus infection. Study details: Shared public TCR beta signatures pointed to both CMV infection and a matching HLA type.

Overall study findings and caveats: Cumulative public TCR beta family frequency identified carriers of CMV plus the relevant HLA.

Ten or more counts support this clonotype. What it binds is unknown. MiXCR, run by TCRdb on the reads, gives a single entry per CDR3 protein. In the table there are fewer than 900,000 distinct CDR3 sequences, approximately 32% of which are singletons. V lost 3 bases, J lost 3 bases, and 13 bases lay in between. The CDR3 is 15 residues long. The gene calls are TRBV12-3 or TRBV12-4 and TRBJ2-3; tentative D call: TRBD1 (5 bases). The clonotype was recovered from a human donor in good health (CMV status not recorded). Some clones in this sample may be carry-over from other donors' samples. The material sequenced was cultured CD8+ T cells from PBMCs, taken from culture after CMV antigen stimulation. CDR3: CASSFQGSVTDTQYF. The DNA of the CDR3 is TGTGCCAGCAGTTTTCAGGGAAGTGTAACAGATACGCAGTATTTT.